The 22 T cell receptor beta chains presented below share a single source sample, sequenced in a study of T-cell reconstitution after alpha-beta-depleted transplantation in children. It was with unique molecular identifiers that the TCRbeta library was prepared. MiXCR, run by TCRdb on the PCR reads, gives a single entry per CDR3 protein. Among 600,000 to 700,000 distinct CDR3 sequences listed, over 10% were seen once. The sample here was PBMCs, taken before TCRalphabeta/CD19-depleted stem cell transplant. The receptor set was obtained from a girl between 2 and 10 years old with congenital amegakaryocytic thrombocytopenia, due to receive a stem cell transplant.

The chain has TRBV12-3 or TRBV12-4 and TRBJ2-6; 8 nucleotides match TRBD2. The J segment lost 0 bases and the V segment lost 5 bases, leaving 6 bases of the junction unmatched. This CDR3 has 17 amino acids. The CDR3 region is CASSPTSALSGANVLTF. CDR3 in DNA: TGTGCCAGCAGTCCGACTAGCGCCCTCTCTGGGGCCAACGTCCTGACTTTC.

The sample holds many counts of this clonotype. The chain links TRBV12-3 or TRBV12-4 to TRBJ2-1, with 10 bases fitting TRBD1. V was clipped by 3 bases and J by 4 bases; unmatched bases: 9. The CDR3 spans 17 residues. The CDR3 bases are TGTGCCAGCAGTTTCCCGGGACAGGGGACCCCATACAATGAGCAGTTCTTC. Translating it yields CASSFPGQGTPYNEQFF.

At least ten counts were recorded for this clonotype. CDR3 protein: CASGLVQDTQYF. DNA for the CDR3: TGTGCTAGTGGTTTGGTACAAGATACGCAGTATTTT. This chain links TRBV12-5 with TRBJ2-3; no reliable D call. The V gene lost 0 bases and the J gene lost 5 bases, with 3 bases spanning the gap. This CDR3 contains 12 residues. Germline V gene sequence: CDR1 LGHNT, CDR2 FRNRAP.

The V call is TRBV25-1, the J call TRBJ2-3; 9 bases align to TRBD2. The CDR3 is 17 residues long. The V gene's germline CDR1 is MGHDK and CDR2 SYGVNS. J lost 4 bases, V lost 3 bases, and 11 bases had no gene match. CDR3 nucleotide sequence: TGTGCCAGCAGTGACCCCTTAGGGACTAGCTTCCCAGATACGCAGTATTTT. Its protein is CASSDPLGTSFPDTQYF.

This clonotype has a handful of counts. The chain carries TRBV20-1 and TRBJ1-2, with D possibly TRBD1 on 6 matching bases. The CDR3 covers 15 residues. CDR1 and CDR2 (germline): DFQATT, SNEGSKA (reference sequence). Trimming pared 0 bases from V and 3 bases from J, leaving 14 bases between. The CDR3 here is CSARDRQGTYYGYTF. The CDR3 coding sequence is TGCAGTGCTAGAGATAGGCAGGGGACATACTATGGCTACACCTTC.

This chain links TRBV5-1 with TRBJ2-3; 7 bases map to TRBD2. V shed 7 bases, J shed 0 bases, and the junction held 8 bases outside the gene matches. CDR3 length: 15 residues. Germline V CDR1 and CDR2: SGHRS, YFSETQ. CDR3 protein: CASGWLAESTDTQYF. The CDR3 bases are TGCGCCAGCGGCTGGCTAGCGGAGAGCACAGATACGCAGTATTTT.

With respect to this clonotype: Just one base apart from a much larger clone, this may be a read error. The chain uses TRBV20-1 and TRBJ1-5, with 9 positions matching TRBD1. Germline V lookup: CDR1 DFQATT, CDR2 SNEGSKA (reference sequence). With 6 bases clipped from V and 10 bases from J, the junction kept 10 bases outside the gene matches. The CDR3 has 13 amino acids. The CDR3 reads CSAGTGILDPQHF. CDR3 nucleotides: TGCAGTGCAGGGACAGGGATATTGGACCCCCAGCATTTT.

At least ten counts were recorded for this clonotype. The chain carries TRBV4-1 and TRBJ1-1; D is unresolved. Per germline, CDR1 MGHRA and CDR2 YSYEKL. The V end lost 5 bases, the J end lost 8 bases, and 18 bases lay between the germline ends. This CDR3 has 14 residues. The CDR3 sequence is CASSEEQTSSEAFF. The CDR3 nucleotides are TGCGCCAGCAGCGAGGAACAGACGAGTTCAGAAGCTTTCTTT.

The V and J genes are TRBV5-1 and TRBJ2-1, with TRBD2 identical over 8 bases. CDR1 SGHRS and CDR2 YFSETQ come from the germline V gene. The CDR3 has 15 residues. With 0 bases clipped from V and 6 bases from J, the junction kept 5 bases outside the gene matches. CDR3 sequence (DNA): TGCGCCAGCAGCTTGGGAGCGGGAGTTACCAATGAGCAGTTCTTC. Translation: CASSLGAGVTNEQFF.

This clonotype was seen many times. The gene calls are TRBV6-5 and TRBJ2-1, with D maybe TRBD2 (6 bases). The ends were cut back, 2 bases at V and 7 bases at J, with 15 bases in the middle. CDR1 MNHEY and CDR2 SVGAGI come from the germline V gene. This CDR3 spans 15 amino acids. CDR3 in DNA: TGTGCCAGCAGTTACAAGTGGGAGGCATCAAATGAGCAGTTCTTC. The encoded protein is CASSYKWEASNEQFF.

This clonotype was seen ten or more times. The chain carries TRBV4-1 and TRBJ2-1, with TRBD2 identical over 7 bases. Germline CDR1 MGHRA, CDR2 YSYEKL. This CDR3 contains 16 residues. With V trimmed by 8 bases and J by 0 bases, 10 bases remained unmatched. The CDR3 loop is CASRQIAGHSYNEQFF. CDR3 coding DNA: TGCGCCAGCCGGCAAATAGCGGGCCACTCCTACAATGAGCAGTTCTTC.

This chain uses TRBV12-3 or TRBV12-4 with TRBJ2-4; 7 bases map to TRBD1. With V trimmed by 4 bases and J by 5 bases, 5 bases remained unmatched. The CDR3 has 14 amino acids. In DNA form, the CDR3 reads TGTGCCAGCAGTTCCCCAGGGGGAGAAAACATTCAGTACTTC. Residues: CASSSPGGENIQYF.

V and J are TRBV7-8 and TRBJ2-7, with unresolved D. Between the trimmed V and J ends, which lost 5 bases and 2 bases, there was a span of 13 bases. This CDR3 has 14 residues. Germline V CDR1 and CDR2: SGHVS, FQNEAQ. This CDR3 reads CASSPWTATYEQYF. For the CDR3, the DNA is TGTGCCAGCAGCCCTTGGACGGCTACCTACGAGCAGTACTTC.

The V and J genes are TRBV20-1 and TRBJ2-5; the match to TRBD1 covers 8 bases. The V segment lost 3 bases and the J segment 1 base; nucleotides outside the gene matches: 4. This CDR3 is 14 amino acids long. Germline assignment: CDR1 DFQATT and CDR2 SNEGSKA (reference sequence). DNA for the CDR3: TGCAGTGCTAGGAGGACAGGGATCCAAGAGACCCAGTACTTC. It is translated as CSARRTGIQETQYF.

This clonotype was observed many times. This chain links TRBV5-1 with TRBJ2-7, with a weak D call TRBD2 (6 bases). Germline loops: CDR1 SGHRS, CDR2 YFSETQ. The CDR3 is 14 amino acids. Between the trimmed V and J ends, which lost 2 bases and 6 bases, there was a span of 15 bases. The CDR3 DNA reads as TGCGCCAGCAGCTTCTCTCGGGAGATGGGCGAGCAGTACTTC. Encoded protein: CASSFSREMGEQYF.

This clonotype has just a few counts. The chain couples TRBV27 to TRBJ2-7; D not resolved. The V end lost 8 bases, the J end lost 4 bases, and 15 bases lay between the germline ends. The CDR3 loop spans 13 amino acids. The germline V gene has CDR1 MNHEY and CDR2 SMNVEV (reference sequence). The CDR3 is CASRLLGGYEQYF. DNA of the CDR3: TGTGCCAGCCGACTTCTAGGTGGGTACGAGCAGTACTTC.

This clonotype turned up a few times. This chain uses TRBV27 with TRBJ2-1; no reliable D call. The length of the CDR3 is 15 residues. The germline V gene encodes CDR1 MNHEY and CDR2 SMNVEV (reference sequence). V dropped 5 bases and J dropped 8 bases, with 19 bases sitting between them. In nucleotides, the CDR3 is TGTGCCAGCAGTGCCCCCCTTAGGCTCTTGGATGAGCAGTTCTTC. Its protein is CASSAPLRLLDEQFF.

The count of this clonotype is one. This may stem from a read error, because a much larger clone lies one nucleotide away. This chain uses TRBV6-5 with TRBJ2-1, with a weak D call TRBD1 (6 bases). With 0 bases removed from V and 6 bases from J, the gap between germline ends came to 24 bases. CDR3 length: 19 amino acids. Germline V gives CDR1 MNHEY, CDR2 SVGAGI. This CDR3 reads CASSYSIEGHQGLVNEQFF. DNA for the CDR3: TGTGCCAGCAGTTACTCGATCGAAGGACACCAGGGGTTGGTCAATGAGCAGTTCTTC.

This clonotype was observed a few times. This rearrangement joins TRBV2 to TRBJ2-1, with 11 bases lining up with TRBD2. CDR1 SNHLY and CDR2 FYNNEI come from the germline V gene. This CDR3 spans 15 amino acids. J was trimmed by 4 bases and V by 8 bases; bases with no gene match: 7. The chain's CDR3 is CASRGASGRYNEQFF. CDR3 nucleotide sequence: TGTGCCAGCCGTGGGGCTAGCGGGAGGTACAATGAGCAGTTCTTC. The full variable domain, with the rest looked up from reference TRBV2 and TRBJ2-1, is EPEVTQTPSHQVTQMGQEVILRCVPISNHLYFYWYRQILGQKVEFLVSFYNNEISEKSEIFDDQFSVERPDGSNFTLKIRSTKLEDSAMYFCASRGASGRYNEQFFGPGTRLTVL.

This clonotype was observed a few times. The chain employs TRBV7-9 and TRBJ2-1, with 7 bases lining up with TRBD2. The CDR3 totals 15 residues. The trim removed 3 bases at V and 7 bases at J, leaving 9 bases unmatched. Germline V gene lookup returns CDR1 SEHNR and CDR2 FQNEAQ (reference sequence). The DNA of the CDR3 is TGTGCCAGCAGCTTCGTCCCAGCGGGGCATAATGAGCAGTTCTTC. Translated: CASSFVPAGHNEQFF. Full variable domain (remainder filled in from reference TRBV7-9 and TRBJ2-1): DTGVSQNPRHKITKRGQNVTFRCDPISEHNRLYWYRQTLGQGPEFLTYFQNEAQLEKSRLLSDRFSAERPKGSFSTLEIQRTEQGDSAMYLCASSFVPAGHNEQFFGPGTRLTVL.

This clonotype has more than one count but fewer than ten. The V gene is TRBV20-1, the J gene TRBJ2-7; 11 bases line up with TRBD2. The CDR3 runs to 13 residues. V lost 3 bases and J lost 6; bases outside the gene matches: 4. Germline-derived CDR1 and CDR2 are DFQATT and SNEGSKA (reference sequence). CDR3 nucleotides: TGCAGTGCTAGTAGCGGGGGGGCTGGCGAGCAGTACTTC. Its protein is CSASSGGAGEQYF.

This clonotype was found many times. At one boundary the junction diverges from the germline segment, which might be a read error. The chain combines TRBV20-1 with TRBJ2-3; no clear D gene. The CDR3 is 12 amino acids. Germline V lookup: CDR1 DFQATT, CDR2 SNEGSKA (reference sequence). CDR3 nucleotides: TGCAGTGCTCCCGACCTCACAGATGCGCAGTATTTT. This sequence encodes CSAPDLTDAQYF.